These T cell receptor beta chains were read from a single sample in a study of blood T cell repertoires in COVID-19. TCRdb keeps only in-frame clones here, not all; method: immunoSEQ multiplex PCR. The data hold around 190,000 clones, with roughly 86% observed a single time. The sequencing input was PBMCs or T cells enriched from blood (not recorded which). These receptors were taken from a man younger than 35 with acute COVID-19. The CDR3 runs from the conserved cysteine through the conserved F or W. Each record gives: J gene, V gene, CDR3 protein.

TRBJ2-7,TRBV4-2,CASSQESRGANYEQYF
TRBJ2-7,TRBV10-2,CASSELYEQYF
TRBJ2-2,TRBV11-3,CASSLDAWTSGVTGELFF
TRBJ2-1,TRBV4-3,CASSQAGTSGPHSYNEQFF
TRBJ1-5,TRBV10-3,CASEGGQGENQPQHF
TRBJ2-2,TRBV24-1,CATSDQDRKNTGELFF
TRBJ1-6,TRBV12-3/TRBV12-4,CASSLTGNSPLHF
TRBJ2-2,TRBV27,CASSRSGSTGELFF
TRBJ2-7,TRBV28,CASSLSRDSYEQYF
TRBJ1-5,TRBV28,CASSFPSTYQPQHF
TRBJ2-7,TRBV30,CAWAGTGAYEQYF
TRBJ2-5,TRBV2,CASKGQGQETQYF
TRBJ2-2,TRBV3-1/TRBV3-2,CASSEKGGVRLDTGELFF
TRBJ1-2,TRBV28,CASQQVNYGYTF